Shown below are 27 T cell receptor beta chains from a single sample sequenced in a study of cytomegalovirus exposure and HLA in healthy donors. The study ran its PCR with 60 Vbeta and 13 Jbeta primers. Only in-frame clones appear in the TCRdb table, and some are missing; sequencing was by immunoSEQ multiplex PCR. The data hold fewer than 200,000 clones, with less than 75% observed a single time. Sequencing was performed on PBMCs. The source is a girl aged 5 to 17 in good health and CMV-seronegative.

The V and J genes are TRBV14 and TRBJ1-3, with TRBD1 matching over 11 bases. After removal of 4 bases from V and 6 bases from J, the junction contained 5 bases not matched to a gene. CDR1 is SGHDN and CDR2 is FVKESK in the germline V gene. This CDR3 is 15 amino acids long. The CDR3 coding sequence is TGTGCCAGCAGCCGAGTGGGACAGGGGGAAAACACCATATATTTT. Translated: CASSRVGQGENTIYF.

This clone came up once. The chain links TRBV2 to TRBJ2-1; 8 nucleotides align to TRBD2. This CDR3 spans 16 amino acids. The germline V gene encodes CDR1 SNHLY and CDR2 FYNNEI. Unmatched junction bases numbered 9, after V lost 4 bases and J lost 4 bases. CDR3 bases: TGTGCCAGCAGTGTTGTGGGACTAGAATATTACAATGAGCAGTTCTTC. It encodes CASSVVGLEYYNEQFF.

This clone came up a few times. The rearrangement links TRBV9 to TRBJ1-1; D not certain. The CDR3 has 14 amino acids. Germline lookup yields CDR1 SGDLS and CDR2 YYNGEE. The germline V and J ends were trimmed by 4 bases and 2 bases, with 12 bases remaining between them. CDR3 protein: CASSYQAANTEAFF. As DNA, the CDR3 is TGTGCCAGCAGCTACCAAGCGGCTAACACTGAAGCTTTCTTT.

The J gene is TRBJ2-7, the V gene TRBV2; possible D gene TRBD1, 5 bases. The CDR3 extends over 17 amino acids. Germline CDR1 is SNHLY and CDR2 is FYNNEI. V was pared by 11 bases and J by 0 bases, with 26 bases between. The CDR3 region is CAAGPSGGRTGSYEQYF. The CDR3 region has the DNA TGTGCCGCCGGCCCGTCAGGTGGTCGAACAGGCTCCTACGAGCAGTACTTC.

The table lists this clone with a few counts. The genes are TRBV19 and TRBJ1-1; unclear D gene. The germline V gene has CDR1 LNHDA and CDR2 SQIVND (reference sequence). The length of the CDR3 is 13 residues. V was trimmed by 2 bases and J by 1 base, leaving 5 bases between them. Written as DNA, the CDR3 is TGTGCCAGTAGTATACGGGAGAACACTGAAGCTTTCTTT. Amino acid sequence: CASSIRENTEAFF.

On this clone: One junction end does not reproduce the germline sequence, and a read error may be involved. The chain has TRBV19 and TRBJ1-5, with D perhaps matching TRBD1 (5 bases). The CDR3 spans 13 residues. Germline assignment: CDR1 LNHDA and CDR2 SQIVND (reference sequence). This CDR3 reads CASKGQGNQPQHF. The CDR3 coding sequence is TGTGCCAGTAAGGGCCAGGGCAACCAGCCCCAGCATTTT.

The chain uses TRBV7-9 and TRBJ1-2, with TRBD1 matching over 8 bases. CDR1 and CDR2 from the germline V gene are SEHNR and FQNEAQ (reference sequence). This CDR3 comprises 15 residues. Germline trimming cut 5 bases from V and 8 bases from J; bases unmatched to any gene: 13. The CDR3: CASSARQGLARGYTF. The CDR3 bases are TGTGCCAGCAGCGCCCGACAGGGGCTTGCGAGGGGCTACACCTTC.

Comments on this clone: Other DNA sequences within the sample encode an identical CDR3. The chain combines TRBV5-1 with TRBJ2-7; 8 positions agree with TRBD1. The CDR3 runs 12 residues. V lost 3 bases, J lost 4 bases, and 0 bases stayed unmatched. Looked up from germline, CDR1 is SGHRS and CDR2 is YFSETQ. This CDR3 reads CASSWTGYEQYF. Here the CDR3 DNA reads TGCGCCAGCAGCTGGACAGGGTACGAGCAGTACTTC. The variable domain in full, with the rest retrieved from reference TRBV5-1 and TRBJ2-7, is KAGVTQTPRYLIKTRGQQVTLSCSPISGHRSVSWYQQTPGQGLQFLFEYFSETQRNKGNFPGRFSGRQFSNSRSEMNVSTLELGDSALYLCASSWTGYEQYFGPGTRLTVT.

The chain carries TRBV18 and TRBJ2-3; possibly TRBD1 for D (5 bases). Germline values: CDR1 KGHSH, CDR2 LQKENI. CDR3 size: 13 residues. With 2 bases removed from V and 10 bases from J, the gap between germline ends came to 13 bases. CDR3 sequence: CASSPKGQGAQYF. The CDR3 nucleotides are TGTGCCAGCTCACCAAAGGGGCAGGGTGCGCAGTATTTT.

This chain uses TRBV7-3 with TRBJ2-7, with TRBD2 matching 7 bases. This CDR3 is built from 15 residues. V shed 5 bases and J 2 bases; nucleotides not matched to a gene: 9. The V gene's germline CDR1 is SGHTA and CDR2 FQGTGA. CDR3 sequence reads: CASSESGGFTYEQYF. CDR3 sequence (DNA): TGTGCCAGCAGCGAATCGGGGGGTTTTACCTACGAGCAGTACTTC.

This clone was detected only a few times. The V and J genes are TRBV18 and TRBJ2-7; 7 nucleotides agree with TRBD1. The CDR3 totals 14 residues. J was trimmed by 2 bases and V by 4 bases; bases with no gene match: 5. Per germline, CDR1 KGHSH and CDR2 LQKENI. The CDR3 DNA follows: TGTGCCAGCTCACGAAAAGGGACAGCCTACGAGCAGTACTTC. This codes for CASSRKGTAYEQYF.

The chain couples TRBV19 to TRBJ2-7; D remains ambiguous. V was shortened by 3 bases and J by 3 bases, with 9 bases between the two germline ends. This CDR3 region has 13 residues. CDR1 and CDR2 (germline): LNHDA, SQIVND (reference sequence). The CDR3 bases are TGTGCCAGTAGTATCAGGCCGTACTACGAGCAGTACTTC. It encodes CASSIRPYYEQYF.

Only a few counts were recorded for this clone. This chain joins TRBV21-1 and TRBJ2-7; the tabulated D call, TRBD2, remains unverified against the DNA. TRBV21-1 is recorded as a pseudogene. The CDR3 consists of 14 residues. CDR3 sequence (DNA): TGTGCCAGCGGGTGGGGGGACTGTTCCTACGAGCAGTACTTC. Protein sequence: CASGWGDCSYEQYF.

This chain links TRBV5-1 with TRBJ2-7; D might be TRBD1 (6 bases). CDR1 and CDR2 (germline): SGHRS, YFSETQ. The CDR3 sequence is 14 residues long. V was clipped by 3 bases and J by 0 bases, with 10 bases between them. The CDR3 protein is CASSSDSFSYEQYF. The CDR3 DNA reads TGCGCCAGCAGCTCGGACAGCTTCTCCTACGAGCAGTACTTC.

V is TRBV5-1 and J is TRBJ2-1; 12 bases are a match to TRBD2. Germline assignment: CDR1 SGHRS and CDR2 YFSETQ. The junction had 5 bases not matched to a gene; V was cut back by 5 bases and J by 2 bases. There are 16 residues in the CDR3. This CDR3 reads CASSTGLAGPYNEQFF. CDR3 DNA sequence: TGCGCCAGCAGTACTGGACTAGCGGGGCCCTACAATGAGCAGTTCTTC.

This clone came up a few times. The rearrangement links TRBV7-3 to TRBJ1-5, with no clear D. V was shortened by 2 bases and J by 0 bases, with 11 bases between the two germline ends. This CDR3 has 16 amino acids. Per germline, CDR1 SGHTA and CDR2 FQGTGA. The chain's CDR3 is CASSLSPGDSNQPQHF. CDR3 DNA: TGTGCCAGCAGCTTATCCCCCGGGGATAGCAATCAGCCCCAGCATTTT.

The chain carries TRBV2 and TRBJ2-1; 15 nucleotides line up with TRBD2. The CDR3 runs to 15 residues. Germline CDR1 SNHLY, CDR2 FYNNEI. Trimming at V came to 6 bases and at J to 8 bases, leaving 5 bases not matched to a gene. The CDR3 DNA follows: TGTGCCAGCAGCCGGACTAGCGGGGGGGCACATGAGCAGTTCTTC. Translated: CASSRTSGGAHEQFF.

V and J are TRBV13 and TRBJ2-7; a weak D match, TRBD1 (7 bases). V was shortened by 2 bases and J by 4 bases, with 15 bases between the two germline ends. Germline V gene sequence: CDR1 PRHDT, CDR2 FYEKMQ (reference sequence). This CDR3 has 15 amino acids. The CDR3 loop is CASSLPGGGRYEQYF. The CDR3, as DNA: TGTGCCAGCAGCTTACCCGGAGGGGGCAGGTACGAGCAGTACTTC. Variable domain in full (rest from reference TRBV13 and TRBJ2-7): AAGVIQSPRHLIKEKRETATLKCYPIPRHDTVYWYQQGPGQDPQFLISFYEKMQSDKGSIPDRFSAQQFSDYHSELNMSSLELGDSALYFCASSLPGGGRYEQYFGPGTRLTVT.

The CDR3 protein is CSVEGGHGYGYTF. The CDR3 bases are TGCAGCGTCGAGGGGGGGCATGGCTATGGCTACACCTTC. V is TRBV29-1 and J is TRBJ1-2; D perhaps matches TRBD1 (6 bases). CDR3 length equals 13 residues. The germline CDR1 and CDR2 sequences are SQVTM and ANQGSEA. With 6 bases removed from V and 4 bases from J, the gap between germline ends came to 15 bases.

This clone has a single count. This CDR3 is CASSVNPSRGQETQYF. CDR3 bases: TGTGCCAGCAGCGTAAACCCAAGCCGGGGCCAAGAGACCCAGTACTTC. The gene calls are TRBV9 and TRBJ2-5; maybe TRBD2 (5 bases). V lost 1 base, J lost 1 base, and 14 bases lay in between. This CDR3 has 16 amino acids. CDR1 and CDR2 (germline): SGDLS, YYNGEE.

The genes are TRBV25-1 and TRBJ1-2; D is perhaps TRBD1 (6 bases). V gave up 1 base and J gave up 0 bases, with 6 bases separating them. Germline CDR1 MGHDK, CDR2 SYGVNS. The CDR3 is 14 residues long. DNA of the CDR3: TGTGCCAGCAGTGAATGGACAGCTAACTATGGCTACACCTTC. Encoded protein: CASSEWTANYGYTF.

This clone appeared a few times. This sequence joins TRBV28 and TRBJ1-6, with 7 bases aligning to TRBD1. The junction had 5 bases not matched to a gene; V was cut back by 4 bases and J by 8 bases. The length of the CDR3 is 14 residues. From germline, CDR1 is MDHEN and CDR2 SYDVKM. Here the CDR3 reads CASSSGQGDSPLHF. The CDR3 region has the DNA TGTGCCAGCAGTTCCGGCCAGGGGGATTCACCCCTCCACTTT.

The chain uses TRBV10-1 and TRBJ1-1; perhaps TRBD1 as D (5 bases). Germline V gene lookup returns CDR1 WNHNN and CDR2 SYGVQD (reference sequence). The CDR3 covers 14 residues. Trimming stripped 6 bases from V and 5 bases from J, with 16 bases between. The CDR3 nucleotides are TGCGCCAGCAGGCCCTCCGGGGGTGGGACTGAAGCTTTCTTT. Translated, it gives CASRPSGGGTEAFF.

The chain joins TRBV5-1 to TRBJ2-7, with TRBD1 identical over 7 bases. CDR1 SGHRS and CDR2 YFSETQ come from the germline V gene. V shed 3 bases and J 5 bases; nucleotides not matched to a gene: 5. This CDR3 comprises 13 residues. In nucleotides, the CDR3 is TGCGCCAGCAGCTCCAACAGGGGCCACGAGCAGTACTTC. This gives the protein CASSSNRGHEQYF.

This CDR3 reads CASSPLRGSTDTQYF. For the CDR3, the DNA is TGCGCCAGCAGCCCTTTGCGGGGGAGCACAGATACGCAGTATTTT. V gene TRBV5-1 combines with J gene TRBJ2-3; 7 nucleotides match TRBD2. Germline assignment: CDR1 SGHRS and CDR2 YFSETQ. CDR3 length: 15 residues. The ends lost 4 bases at V and 0 bases at J; junction bases unmatched: 5.

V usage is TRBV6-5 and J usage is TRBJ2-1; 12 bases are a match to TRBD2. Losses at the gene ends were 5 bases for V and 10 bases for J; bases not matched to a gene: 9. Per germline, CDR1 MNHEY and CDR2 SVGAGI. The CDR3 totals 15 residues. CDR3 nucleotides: TGTGCCAGCAGTCAGACTAGCGGGGGCCTAGTGGAGCAGTTCTTC. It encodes CASSQTSGGLVEQFF.

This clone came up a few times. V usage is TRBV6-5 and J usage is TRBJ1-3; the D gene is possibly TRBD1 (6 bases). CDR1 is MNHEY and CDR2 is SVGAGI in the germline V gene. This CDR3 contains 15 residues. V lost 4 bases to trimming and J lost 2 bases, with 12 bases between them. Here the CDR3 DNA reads TGTGCCAGCAGTTCACAGGGAATCGCTGGAAACACCATATATTTT. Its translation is CASSSQGIAGNTIYF.